This is a list of T cell receptor beta chains from one sample in a study of beta chain features in type 1 diabetes. Assay: immunoSEQ multiplex PCR; the TCRdb copy retains only in-frame clones and omits some. Of about 140,000 clones in the sample, 9.5% to 10% were seen once. Sequenced input: central memory CD4+ T cells from blood. Receptors were obtained from a woman aged 40 to 50 in good health. Both conserved end residues are part of each CDR3. The D gene is left open where the match is weak. Clone sizes are given selectively: once, few, many, or a class where the clone is expanded.

d_call	v_call	clone_size	j_call	cdr3_aa	cdr3_nt
.	TRBV6-5	few	TRBJ1-2	CASSYAGVYGYTF	TGTGCCAGCAGTTACGCAGGTGTCTATGGCTACACCTTC
TRBD2	TRBV7-2	.	TRBJ2-3	CASSLVRTRGADTQYF	TGTGCCAGCAGCTTAGTCCGGACTAGGGGCGCAGATACGCAGTATTTT
TRBD2	TRBV5-1	few	TRBJ2-1	CASSSRGGLGNEQFF	TGCGCCAGCAGTTCGCGGGGGGGTCTCGGGAATGAGCAGTTCTTC
TRBD1	TRBV27	.	TRBJ1-2	CASSPSGQGSYGYTF	TGTGCCAGCAGTCCCTCGGGACAGGGGTCCTATGGCTACACCTTC
TRBD2	TRBV7-8	few	TRBJ2-1	CASSLAPSGGYNEQFF	TGTGCCAGCAGCTTAGCCCCTAGCGGGGGGTACAATGAGCAGTTCTTC
.	TRBV7-9	many	TRBJ2-7	CATSYGRGGNSYEQYF	TGTGCCACTTCTTACGGAAGAGGTGGTAACTCCTACGAGCAGTACTTC
TRBD1	TRBV7-2	.	TRBJ2-3	CASSWTGQTDTQYF	TGTGCCAGCAGCTGGACAGGGCAAACAGATACGCAGTATTTT
TRBD1	TRBV5-1	few	TRBJ2-1	CASSRATGQYEQFF	TGCGCCAGCAGCCGGGCGACAGGGCAGTATGAGCAGTTCTTC
.	TRBV28	.	TRBJ1-3	CASSSWTAPSGNTIYF	TGTGCCAGCAGTTCCTGGACAGCTCCCTCTGGAAACACCATATATTTT
.	TRBV5-1	many	TRBJ2-5	CASSGASRGQETQYF	TGCGCCAGCAGCGGGGCCAGCAGGGGACAAGAGACCCAGTACTTC
TRBD2	TRBV6-1	many	TRBJ2-7	CAMAPLAGGGEQYF	TGTGCCATGGCCCCACTAGCGGGGGGCGGCGAGCAGTACTTC
TRBD2	TRBV6-6	few	TRBJ2-7	CASNAGTTIYEQYF	TGTGCCAGCAACGCCGGGACTACTATCTACGAGCAGTACTTC
TRBD1	TRBV14	few	TRBJ1-2	CASSRTLPGTGPRPGYTF	TGTGCCAGCAGCCGAACCCTACCCGGGACAGGCCCTAGACCTGGCTACACCTTC
TRBD1	TRBV6-5	few	TRBJ1-2	CASSLRPATGVPGYTF	TGTGCCAGCAGTTTACGCCCCGCGACAGGGGTCCCTGGCTACACCTTC
.	TRBV6-6	few	TRBJ2-7	CASSTGYEQYF	TGTGCCAGCAGTACAGGCTACGAGCAGTACTTC
TRBD1	TRBV7-2	few	TRBJ1-1	CASSSGQGRMNTEAFF	TGTGCCAGCAGCTCCGGACAGGGGCGTATGAACACTGAAGCTTTCTTT
.	TRBV5-1	.	TRBJ2-4	CASSPVLAKNIQYF	TGCGCCAGCAGCCCCGTTTTAGCCAAAAACATTCAGTACTTC
TRBD1	TRBV7-2	many	TRBJ1-5	CASSSATGTGQPQHF	TGTGCCAGCAGCTCGGCGACAGGGACAGGCCAGCCCCAGCATTTT
TRBD2	TRBV19	.	TRBJ2-2	CASRFLAGGNTGELFF	TGTGCCAGTAGATTCCTAGCGGGGGGGAACACCGGGGAGCTGTTTTTT
TRBD1	TRBV27	few	TRBJ2-5	CASSPRQGETQYF	TGTGCCAGCAGTCCTAGACAGGGAGAGACCCAGTACTTC
.	TRBV6-1	few	TRBJ1-1	CASSDRQRANTEAFF	TGTGCCAGCAGTGACCGACAGAGAGCGAACACTGAAGCTTTCTTT
TRBD1	TRBV6-1	.	TRBJ2-7	CASSRTGGAYEQYF	TGTGCCAGCAGTAGGACAGGGGGCGCCTACGAGCAGTACTTC
.	TRBV5-4	few	TRBJ1-6	CASSRIGRANNSPLHF	TGTGCCAGCAGCCGAATCGGTCGAGCTAATAATTCACCCCTCCACTTT
TRBD2	TRBV11-2	.	TRBJ2-3	CASSFGLAGQDTQYF	TGTGCCAGCAGCTTCGGACTAGCGGGGCAAGATACGCAGTATTTT
.	TRBV10-3	.	TRBJ2-6	CAISDRGHSSGANVLTF	TGTGCCATCAGTGACAGGGGTCACAGCTCTGGGGCCAACGTCCTGACTTTC
.	TRBV4-2	.	TRBJ2-7	CASSQDSGAGPYEQYF	TGTGCCAGCAGCCAAGATAGTGGGGCCGGGCCCTACGAGCAGTACTTC
.	TRBV19	.	TRBJ1-6	CASSISGGQNLNSPLHF	TGTGCCAGTAGTATTTCTGGTGGACAGAACCTGAATTCACCCCTCCACTTT
TRBD1	TRBV19	.	TRBJ1-6	CASRDRGKSNSPLHF	TGTGCCAGTCGCGACAGGGGGAAAAGTAATTCACCCCTCCACTTT
.	TRBV21-1	.	TRBJ1-1	CASSNTGGGGNTEAFF	TGTGCCAGCAGCAATACAGGGGGCGGAGGGAACACTGAAGCTTTCTTT
TRBD2	TRBV11-2	few	TRBJ2-1	CASSAVAGGGNEQFF	TGTGCCAGCAGCGCAGTAGCGGGGGGGGGCAATGAGCAGTTCTTC
TRBD1	TRBV29-1	.	TRBJ2-6	CSVEGTGAVGGVLTF	TGCAGCGTTGAAGGGACAGGGGCCGTAGGAGGCGTCCTGACTTTC
TRBD1	TRBV18	.	TRBJ2-2	CASSQDRTNTGELFF	TGTGCCAGCTCACAGGACAGGACAAACACCGGGGAGCTGTTTTTT
.	TRBV7-2	.	TRBJ2-7	CASSPIPIQGYEQYF	TGTGCCAGCAGCCCCATTCCCATCCAGGGATACGAGCAGTACTTC
TRBD1	TRBV18	few	TRBJ1-1	CASSPPDRRNTEAFF	TGTGCCAGCTCACCACCGGACAGGAGGAACACTGAAGCTTTCTTT
.	TRBV9	few	TRBJ2-5	CASSADRNNPQETQYF	TGTGCCAGCAGCGCGGACAGAAACAACCCCCAAGAGACCCAGTACTTC
.	TRBV6-1	many	TRBJ1-5	CASSGQQDSNQPQHF	TGTGCCAGCAGTGGCCAACAGGATAGCAATCAGCCCCAGCATTTT
.	TRBV27	.	TRBJ1-2	CASSSEGTGYGYTF	TGTGCCAGCTCGTCAGAGGGGACTGGCTATGGCTACACCTTC
.	TRBV19	few	TRBJ2-3	CASIQTRGDTQYF	TGTGCCAGTATACAGACCAGGGGAGATACGCAGTATTTT
.	TRBV5-6	.	TRBJ1-6	CASTLHAGYNSPLHF	TGTGCCAGCACCTTGCATGCAGGGTATAATTCACCCCTCCACTTT